This T cell receptor beta chain was sequenced during a study of blood T cell repertoires in COVID-19. Only in-frame clones appear in the TCRdb table, and some are missing; sequencing was by immunoSEQ multiplex PCR. The data show roughly 100,000 clones, 70% to 90% seen once. CDR3 size: 16 residues. CDR1 is KGHSH and CDR2 is LQKENI in the germline V gene. V shed 3 bases and J 1 base; nucleotides not matched to a gene: 8. Source material: peripheral blood. The chain employs TRBV18 and TRBJ1-1; 7 nucleotides line up with TRBD1. This receptor was taken from a woman of 80 years or more with acute or convalescent COVID-19. This chain's CDR3 is CASSPKGGISNTEAFF. The CDR3 DNA reads TGTGCCAGCTCACCGAAAGGGGGCATATCGAACACTGAAGCTTTCTTT.